A single TCR beta chain is shown here with its context. Its matching antigen is unknown. This CDR3 has 14 amino acids. From germline, CDR1 is WNHNN and CDR2 SYGVQD (reference sequence). With V trimmed by 7 bases and J by 3 bases, 6 bases remained unmatched. Primers included in the PCR were 60 Vbeta and 13 Jbeta primers. In the original processing: Per a later analysis, the number of unique TCR beta chains was roughly 87 million, of which some 10 million were shared. Data came from immunoSEQ multiplex PCR; TCRdb stores just in-frame clones and leaves some out. V, J and clone size reflect that table, while D and trimming were determined from the DNA. The table includes 90,000 to 120,000 clones, about 85% detected once. The record originates from a study of cytomegalovirus exposure and HLA in healthy donors. Study-level information: The Caucasian-associated ancestry cluster held roughly 78% of around 380 genotyped donors.

General study findings and limits: A later analysis reportedly identified an Asian-associated ancestry cluster as carrying fewer N-insertions than the approximately 730-donor mean.

V is TRBV10-1 and J is TRBJ2-1; TRBD2 agrees at 7 bases. This receptor was obtained from a young man in good health and CMV-seronegative. The sample taken for sequencing was PBMCs. The CDR3 DNA follows: TGCGCCAGCATACGAGCGGGGAGCTACAATGAGCAGTTCTTC. Translating it yields CASIRAGSYNEQFF.